This T cell receptor (beta chain) was identified during a study of regulatory T cells in long-lasting Graves disease. Through Arm-PCR of CDR3 regions and iRepertoire HTBI primers, TCR beta libraries were built. TCRdb called the multiplex PCR reads again in MiXCR, with one record for every CDR3 protein. The top ten hold 14% of the sample, which has 250,000 to 300,000 distinct CDR3 sequences, around a sixth seen once. This clonotype was observed at least ten times. The time point here: newly diagnosed GD, antithyroid drugs for less than 3 months. PBMC-extracted RNA yielded the TCR library. V was shortened by 6 bases and J by 4 bases, with 24 bases between the two germline ends. Germline-derived CDR1 and CDR2 are MDHEN and SYDVKM. The CDR3 has 17 residues. Another study also made use of these data, one on T cells in Graves' hyperthyroidism and ophthalmopathy.

Sequenced material: peripheral blood mononuclear cells (PBMCs), taken at new diagnosis, from a patient treated with antithyroid drugs. This clonotype was sampled from a woman aged 25 to 45 with Graves disease. This chain links TRBV28 with TRBJ1-2; D gene uncertain. The CDR3 DNA sequence: TGTGCCAGCAGCCCCATTCTCGCCGCCGGGGTAGGCTATGGCTACACCTTC. This encodes CASSPILAAGVGYGYTF.